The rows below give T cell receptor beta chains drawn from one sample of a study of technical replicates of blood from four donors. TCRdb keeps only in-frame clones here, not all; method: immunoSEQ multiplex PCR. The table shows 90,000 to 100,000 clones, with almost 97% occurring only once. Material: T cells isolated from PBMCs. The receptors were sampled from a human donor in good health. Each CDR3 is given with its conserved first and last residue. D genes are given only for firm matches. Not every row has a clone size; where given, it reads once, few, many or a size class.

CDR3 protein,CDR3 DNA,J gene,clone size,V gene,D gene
CASSHGPNQPQHF,TGTGCCAGCAGCCATGGCCCTAATCAGCCCCAGCATTTT,TRBJ1-5,NA,TRBV4-2,NA
CASSGTGYEQYF,TGTGCCAGCAGCGGCACAGGCTACGAGCAGTACTTC,TRBJ2-7,NA,TRBV9,NA
CATSRDLRTDTNEQFF,TGTGCCACCAGCAGAGATCTTCGAACGGACACCAATGAGCAGTTCTTC,TRBJ2-1,NA,TRBV15,NA
CASSLPDSYGYTF,TGTGCCAGCAGCCTCCCCGACAGCTATGGCTACACCTTC,TRBJ1-2,NA,TRBV5-6,NA
CATSEALSYGYTF,TGTGCCACCAGCGAGGCCTTAAGCTATGGCTACACCTTC,TRBJ1-2,NA,TRBV15,NA
CATVRSTYEQYF,TGTGCCACCGTGCGTTCTACCTACGAGCAGTACTTC,TRBJ2-7,NA,TRBV6-5,NA
CASSAIGGGPANYGYTF,TGTGCCAGCAGCGCAATAGGGGGGGGACCAGCTAACTATGGCTACACCTTC,TRBJ1-2,once,TRBV7-9,NA
CASSWTSGITDTQYF,TGTGCCAGCAGCTGGACTAGCGGGATAACAGATACGCAGTATTTT,TRBJ2-3,NA,TRBV5-8,TRBD2
CASSYEIANYGYTF,TGTGCCAGCAGTTACGAGATAGCTAACTATGGCTACACCTTC,TRBJ1-2,once,TRBV6-6,NA
CASGQGLANQPQHF,TGTGCCAGCGGACAGGGGCTAGCAAATCAGCCCCAGCATTTT,TRBJ1-5,NA,TRBV28,TRBD1
CAISAQGDTGELFF,TGTGCCATCAGTGCACAGGGGGACACCGGGGAGCTGTTTTTT,TRBJ2-2,NA,TRBV10-3,TRBD1
CASSQDSYEQYF,TGTGCCAGCAGCCAGGACTCCTACGAGCAGTACTTC,TRBJ2-7,NA,TRBV7-2,NA
CASSLTGSHEQYF,TGTGCCAGCAGTCTAACAGGCTCCCACGAGCAGTACTTC,TRBJ2-7,NA,TRBV28,NA
CASCTLAAGELFF,TGTGCCAGCTGCACACTAGCGGCCGGGGAGCTGTTTTTT,TRBJ2-2,once,TRBV2,TRBD2
CASSATGERDEQYF,TGTGCCAGCAGTGCGACAGGGGAAAGGGACGAGCAGTACTTC,TRBJ2-7,once,TRBV6-5,TRBD1
CASGLAGGQTNYEQYF,TGTGCTAGTGGTTTGGCCGGAGGACAGACGAACTACGAGCAGTACTTC,TRBJ2-7,NA,TRBV12-5,NA
CASSLAGGASYNEQFF,TGTGCCAGCAGCCTAGCGGGAGGCGCATCCTACAATGAGCAGTTCTTC,TRBJ2-1,NA,TRBV2,TRBD2
CASSYSPGIEQYF,TGTGCCAGCAGTTACAGTCCAGGGATCGAGCAGTACTTC,TRBJ2-7,NA,TRBV6-6,NA
CSGGGDRGHEQYF,TGCAGCGGTGGGGGGGACAGGGGCCACGAGCAGTACTTC,TRBJ2-7,NA,TRBV29-1,TRBD1
CATSPAPSYEQYF,TGTGCCACCTCCCCAGCGCCTTCCTACGAGCAGTACTTC,TRBJ2-7,NA,TRBV15,NA
CASSLTGGTGNTIYF,TGTGCCAGCAGCCTAACAGGGGGCACTGGAAACACCATATATTTT,TRBJ1-3,NA,TRBV5-4,TRBD1
CASSWSGTSGYEQYF,TGTGCCAGCAGTTGGTCCGGGACTAGCGGCTACGAGCAGTACTTC,TRBJ2-7,NA,TRBV27,TRBD2
CASSLMTGSTGELFF,TGTGCCAGCAGCCTCATGACCGGGAGCACCGGGGAGCTGTTTTTT,TRBJ2-2,NA,TRBV7-3,NA
CASSLVGEDTEAFF,TGTGCCAGCAGTTTAGTGGGGGAGGACACTGAAGCTTTCTTT,TRBJ1-1,NA,TRBV27,NA
CASSLGTGSAYEQYF,TGTGCCAGCAGCTTGGGGACAGGGTCTGCCTACGAGCAGTACTTC,TRBJ2-7,NA,TRBV7-7,TRBD1
CASITSSGTNEQFF,TGTGCCAGTATAACATCTAGCGGGACGAATGAGCAGTTCTTC,TRBJ2-1,NA,TRBV19,TRBD2
CASSLRPGLAAPIIVAQYF,TGTGCCAGCAGCTTGCGCCCGGGACTAGCGGCCCCCATTATAGTGGCCCAGTACTTC,TRBJ2-5,NA,TRBV5-6,TRBD2
CATSRVQGPTGTIYF,TGTGCCACCAGCAGAGTACAGGGGCCAACGGGCACCATATATTTT,TRBJ1-3,NA,TRBV15,TRBD1
CASSRSTGENIQYF,TGTGCCAGTAGTAGATCGACAGGGGAGAACATTCAGTACTTC,TRBJ2-4,NA,TRBV19,TRBD1
CASSFPTPISSYNEQFF,TGTGCCAGTAGTTTCCCTACCCCGATTAGCTCCTACAATGAGCAGTTCTTC,TRBJ2-1,once,TRBV19,NA
CASSLKRERTEAFF,TGTGCCAGCAGCTTGAAGAGGGAGAGGACTGAAGCTTTCTTT,TRBJ1-1,NA,TRBV5-4,NA
CASSPMEREEQNEQFF,TGTGCCAGCAGTCCTATGGAGCGGGAGGAACAGAATGAGCAGTTCTTC,TRBJ2-1,NA,TRBV25-1,TRBD2
CASGVGTASYEQYF,TGTGCCAGCGGCGTCGGGACAGCCTCCTACGAGCAGTACTTC,TRBJ2-7,NA,TRBV14,TRBD1
CASSIVGADTQYF,TGTGCCAGTAGTATAGTCGGGGCAGATACGCAGTATTTT,TRBJ2-3,NA,TRBV19,NA
CAWNRGGYGYTF,TGTGCCTGGAACAGGGGTGGCTATGGCTACACCTTC,TRBJ1-2,NA,TRBV30,TRBD1